This T cell receptor (beta chain) was observed in a study of radiotherapy plus CTLA-4 blockade in lung cancer. Whole-study context: Across the patients, objective responses occurred in about 19%, and disease control in under 35%. Study-level results: Tumor-origin TCR clones grew in blood after radiotherapy plus ipilimumab. Together with interferon-beta, which increased in serum after radiation, early dynamic changes in blood T cell clones were reportedly the best predictors of response.

Focal radiation plus CTLA-4 blockade with ipilimumab was administered to patients who had chemo-refractory metastatic non-small-cell lung cancer. Worth noting for this clone: Its specificity is unknown.

Generated by immunoSEQ multiplex PCR, the TCRdb table keeps only in-frame clones and is missing some. Found here are about 38,000 clones, about three quarters of them singletons; the top ten hold about 8.9%. The germline V gene encodes CDR1 ENHRY and CDR2 SYGVKD. The CDR3 extends over 13 amino acids. Trimming took 4 bases from V and 7 from J, leaving 11 bases between them. This sequence joins TRBV10-3 and TRBJ2-1; D is ambiguous. The sample here was peripheral blood, taken from a patient treated with radiotherapy plus ipilimumab. The source is a human donor with non-small cell lung cancer who had stable disease on radiotherapy plus ipilimumab. The CDR3 here is CAISVQSGNEQFF. Written as DNA, the CDR3 is TGTGCCATCAGTGTTCAGTCCGGGAATGAGCAGTTCTTC.